A single T cell receptor (beta chain) is shown here with its context. The table lists this clonotype with many counts. Its antigen is not yet known. Base-call qualities are not available, and no considerably larger clone is one nucleotide away. This entry is derived from a study of type 1 regulatory T cells (dated by TCRdb to about 2021). In the study overall: The study characterized an in vitro protocol that generated a Tr1-enriched, alloantigen-specific CD4 T cell product named T-allo10. T-allo10 was being evaluated clinically in patients with hematological malignancies who were receiving allogeneic hematopoietic stem cell transplantation.

The reads were generated on an Illumina MiSeq. In-frame beta chains were kept once TCRdb had trimmed the public reads at Q25 with fastp and called clones with MiXCR. For every CDR3 protein sequence, its rows merge into one entry that carries the most common genes and DNA. This sample comprises 5,000 to 6,500 distinct CDR3 sequences, over 25% of them detected only once. The ten largest clones add up to less than 45% of the sample. Study-wide findings and limitations: Compared with non-Tr1 cells, Tr1 cells had a narrower TCR repertoire, and the study took this difference to reflect clonal expansion driven by alloantigen.

Reading from cysteine to phenylalanine, the CDR3 counts 15 amino acids. Of the read, only the CDR3 DNA is kept; its 45 bases are in frame from base 1. CDR1 is given as DFQATT and CDR2 as SNEGSKA, both from the germline V gene (reference sequence). V loses 0 bases of germline sequence and J loses 7 bases, and the interval between the two ends is 18 bases. The sequencing sample was made of cultured type 1 regulatory T (Tr1) cells, either the whole culture or a sorted fraction (not recorded which). Per the publication, the cell subset or site label means: type 1 regulatory T cells sorted from the T-allo10 product. Recombination joined TRBV20-1 with TRBJ1-1; TRBD1 is a possible D gene, resting on 5 matching bases. The sequence derives from a human donor in good health. The DNA sequence is TGCAGTGCTAGAGATCTGGTGGCCGGGGGTATTGAAGCTTTCTTT. Translation gives CSARDLVAGGIEAFF.